The TCR beta chain under discussion was sequenced for a study of blood T cells in healthy people across ages. General study findings and limits: Roughly linear age-related decline in beta diversity appeared, significant by age about 40.

Turning to this clonotype: What it binds is unknown.

Every donor gave 9 to 10 milliliters of peripheral blood. Primed by a sample-barcoded 5' primer and a J-beta primer mix, a second PCR proceeded for 7 to 11 cycles. From the 5' RACE reads, TCRdb called clonotypes with MiXCR, one entry per CDR3 protein. Among some 700,000 distinct CDR3 sequences listed, roughly 47% were seen once. J gave up 11 bases and V 6 bases, and 17 bases lay outside the gene matches. The CDR3 contains 16 residues. Sequenced material: blood. The chain has TRBV12-3 or TRBV12-4 and TRBJ2-5; TRBD2 matches 11 bases. This TCR came from a woman in her sixties in good health. The CDR3 sequence: CASSPLTSGAYNEQYF. CDR3 bases: TGTGCCAGCAGCCCCCTGACTAGCGGGGCCTACAATGAGCAGTACTTC.